This T cell receptor beta chain was obtained from a study of shared T cell receptors in the human thymus. Libraries were prepared by immunoSEQ multiplex PCR; TCRdb keeps only in-frame clonotypes and omits some of them. The sample has hundreds of thousands of clones, about 87% seen once. The CDR3 consists of 22 residues. Germline V CDR1 and CDR2: MNHNS, SASEGT. Trimming shortened V by 1 base and J by 0 bases, and 28 bases separated the two germline ends. These same records also appear under a second study, on human thymus T cells.

The V and J genes are TRBV6-1 and TRBJ1-3, with D uncertain. What was sequenced was thymocytes. This clonotype originated in a boy in the first two years of life with a congenital heart defect. CDR3 sequence (DNA): TGTGCCAGCAGTGAAGAAAAGTCGGAGAGAGGCCGCCAGCCTTTCTCTGGAAACACCATATATTTT. This gives the protein CASSEEKSERGRQPFSGNTIYF.